Reported below is one TCR beta chain. This clone has only one observation. Its binding antigen is unknown. Within one base of it there is no much larger clone, and no base qualities were kept. TCRbeta CDR3 regions were amplified from genomic DNA using the immunoSEQ Assay, a bias-controlled multiplex PCR. As for how the authors treated the data: Within the assay, amplification of reference gene primers was used to estimate how many nucleated cells each sample contained. Sequence reads were collapsed and filtered to measure the absolute abundance of every unique TCRbeta CDR3 rearrangement. For each sample, productive Simpson clonality was calculated by taking the square root of Simpson's diversity index across productive rearrangements. Not all clones reach the TCRdb copy of this immuneACCESS table, which keeps in-frame sequences only. Checked studies attribute under half of the gap to unresolved V genes and leave the rest unexplained. From that table come the V and J calls and clone size; the DNA was used to work out D and trimming. Within this sample are 350,000 to 500,000 clones, with 80% to 90% of them counted one time only. The ten largest clonotypes hold 0.8% to 1% of the sample.

These data belong to a study of blood T cell repertoires in COVID-19 (dated by TCRdb to about 2020). Describing the broader study: Samples from collaborators originated in the United States, Italy and Spain and spanned both the acute and convalescent phases of COVID-19. The material from the prospective study consisted of cDNA or gDNA derived from T cells, B-cell-depleted T cells, or PBMCs. Deeply sampled blood TCRbeta repertoires from subjects exposed to, actively infected with, or recovered from COVID-19 were included in the dataset. The repertoires were released in a freely available public database meant as a resource for research on the immune response to SARS-CoV-2. Samples were obtained from the ongoing ImmuneRACE study (first 160 participants) and from about 1,300 subjects provided by 6 global collaborators. Nearly every sample came with metadata listing a de-identified subject ID, COVID-19 status, age in years and sex. Where HLA class I and class II types were available, the types were taken from metadata supplied by the sample provider, not from assay-based typing. The study at large found these results: How much clinical and demographic metadata was included differed by source and by participant, and the metadata was provided uncurated.

In Seattle, one collaborating source enrolled patients while the infection was active and tracked those patients longitudinally over the course of disease. The collaborating institutions used their own protocols to collect whole blood in K2EDTA tubes. Collaborator samples were shipped for TCRbeta analysis as frozen whole blood, isolated PBMCs, or DNA extracted from either sample type. The clonotype comes from a man between 18 and 29 years old with COVID-19, enrolled during active disease. The sample was peripheral blood.

The DNA reads as follows: TGTGCCAGCAGCCCAAACCCAGGGATGGGAAACACTGAAGCTTTCTTT. Its amino acids are CASSPNPGMGNTEAFF. In this chain, TRBV11-2 is recombined with TRBJ1-1; the D gene is perhaps TRBD1, from 5 matching bases. Trimming removed 5 bases from V and 2 bases from J, leaving 18 bases between the germline ends. The germline V gene encodes CDR1 SGHAT and CDR2 FQNNGV. Reading from cysteine to phenylalanine, the CDR3 counts 16 amino acids. The sequence is cut down to CDR3 DNA, 48 bases in frame from base 1.